Listed below are T cell receptor beta chains from one sample, sequenced in a study of human T cells and chemical hapten exposure. Each CDR3 protein gets one entry after TCRdb re-called the RACE reads with MiXCR. Found here are 300,000 to 400,000 distinct CDR3 sequences, 4.5% to 6% of them singletons; the top ten hold 2.5% to 3%. The sequenced sample was whole blood, obtained in connection with sensitization to the hapten diphenylcyclopropenone (DPC). These receptors came from a woman between 45 and 65 years old with alopecia areata. Some clones in this sample may be carry-over from other donors' samples. The CDR3 runs from the conserved cysteine through the conserved F or W.

j_call,v_call,cdr3_aa
TRBJ2-7,TRBV5-6,CASSLGRNFYEQYF
TRBJ2-1,TRBV12-3/TRBV12-4,CASTLVWDNEQFF
TRBJ2-2,TRBV20-1,CSARLGTGGTGELFF
TRBJ2-7,TRBV20-1,CSARDRRDDEQYF
TRBJ2-2,TRBV28,CAIQTQPGELFF
TRBJ2-5,TRBV12-3/TRBV12-4,CASSVGGTFQETQYF
TRBJ2-3,TRBV6-6,CASTQGRESTDTQYF
TRBJ2-3,TRBV10-3,CAISARLAGADTQYF
TRBJ2-7,TRBV12-3/TRBV12-4,CASSLLGGNEQYF
TRBJ1-5,TRBV6-1,CASSEGQVGGQPQHF
TRBJ2-1,TRBV5-1,CASSSPGLAMNEQFF
TRBJ1-4,TRBV9,CASSPTVGNEKLFF
TRBJ2-3,TRBV11-2,CASRRAGRNPSTDTQYF
TRBJ2-3,TRBV24-1,CATSESRTDTQYF
TRBJ2-3,TRBV20-1,CSATQGDTQYF
TRBJ2-1,TRBV15,CATSPRSAGEQFF
TRBJ2-3,TRBV3-1,CASSDGLAGEDTQYF
TRBJ2-3,TRBV7-2,CASSYLAGGRGDTQYF
TRBJ1-4,TRBV11-2,CASSLVSATNEKLFF
TRBJ2-1,TRBV27,CASSLGQGGADEQFF
TRBJ2-3,TRBV12-3/TRBV12-4,CASREDFISTDTQYF
TRBJ2-7,TRBV7-9,CASSSTTYEQYF
TRBJ2-5,TRBV5-1,CASSLAVAGRAQETQYF
TRBJ1-6,TRBV20-1,CSASGGNRAWGSPLHF
TRBJ1-1,TRBV2,CASSAGRTEAFF
TRBJ1-4,TRBV5-4,CAGQGADEKLFF
TRBJ2-3,TRBV12-3/TRBV12-4,CASSPTGGNPDTQYF